This T cell receptor beta chain was captured by sequencing in a study of blood T cell repertoires in COVID-19. For the study at large: Sources were T cells, B-cell-depleted T cells, or PBMCs; the material itself was cDNA or gDNA.

The data were produced by immunoSEQ multiplex PCR, yet TCRdb's version contains in-frame clones alone and is incomplete. The sample lists 140,000 or so clones; approximately 87% were seen once. Clinical history as reported by participants underpinned cohort assignment. The ends were cut back, 0 bases at V and 4 bases at J, with 10 bases in the middle. CDR3 length: 14 amino acids. Germline assignment: CDR1 GTSNPN and CDR2 SVGIG (reference sequence). Sequenced input: PBMCs or T cells enriched from blood (not recorded which). The TCR sequence derives from a man between 60 and 75 years old who had recovered from COVID-19. The chain combines TRBV30 with TRBJ1-3, with D unresolved. CDR3 sequence (DNA): TGTGCCTGGAGTGTTGGGCAAGGAGGAAACACCATATATTTT. It yields the protein CAWSVGQGGNTIYF.